A single sample gave rise to the 24 T cell receptor beta chains below, sequenced in a study of shared clonotypes between healthy human individuals. The assay was immunoSEQ multiplex PCR, and TCRdb's table has in-frame clones only and misses some. The sample lists 900,000 to 1,200,000 clones; around 82% were seen once. The sequencing sample was made of memory CD4+ T cells from PBMCs. The subset here: CD45RA-negative fraction. These receptors all come from a man between 18 and 29 years old in good health. Some clones in this sample may be carry-over from other donors' samples.

This chain joins TRBV2 and TRBJ2-2, with D possibly being TRBD2 (6 bases). Germline CDR1 SNHLY, CDR2 FYNNEI. The V and J ends lost 5 bases and 2 bases respectively, with 18 bases between them. The CDR3 covers 17 residues. CDR3 DNA: TGTGCCAGCAGTATAGGAGGGACTTATATTAACACCGGGGAGCTGTTTTTT. Its protein product is CASSIGGTYINTGELFF.

As regards this clone: A single base separates this from a much larger clone, so it may be a read error. Different DNA sequences within this sample yield the same CDR3. This chain uses TRBV6-5 with TRBJ1-5, with D unclear. The ends were cut back, 0 bases at V and 7 bases at J, with 7 bases in the middle. The CDR3 covers 13 residues. Germline CDR1 reads MNHEY; CDR2 reads SVGAGI. CDR3 region: CASSYSRGQPQHF. Written as DNA, the CDR3 is TGTGCCAGCAGTTACTCGAGAGGACAGCCCCAGCATTTT.

The chain carries TRBV18 and TRBJ2-1, with TRBD2 matching over 15 bases. The ends lost 6 bases at V and 3 bases at J; junction bases unmatched: 3. The CDR3 totals 16 residues. Germline CDR1 and CDR2: KGHSH and LQKENI. The CDR3 spells CASSGTSGRNYNEQFF. The CDR3 DNA reads TGTGCCAGCTCCGGGACTAGCGGGAGGAACTACAATGAGCAGTTCTTC. The full variable domain, in which reference TRBV18 and TRBJ2-1 provide the parts outside the CDR3, is NAGVMQNPRHLVRRRGQEARLRCSPMKGHSHVYWYRQLPEEGLKFMVYLQKENIIDESGMPKERFSAEFPKEGPSILRIQQVVRGDSAAYFCASSGTSGRNYNEQFFGPGTRLTVL.

This clone has just a few counts. The chain couples TRBV4-1 to TRBJ2-1, with TRBD1 as a possible D gene (6 bases). Per germline, CDR1 MGHRA and CDR2 YSYEKL. Trimming removed 0 bases from V and 6 bases from J, with 12 bases in between. The CDR3 contains 15 residues. CDR3 amino acids: CASSQEGLGANEQFF. CDR3 DNA: TGCGCCAGCAGCCAAGAAGGACTGGGGGCCAATGAGCAGTTCTTC.

The CDR3 DNA reads as TGTGCCAGTAGTATGGGGGACAGGATAGCCTACGAGCAGTACTTC. It is translated as CASSMGDRIAYEQYF. V usage is TRBV19 and J usage is TRBJ2-7, with 8 nucleotides matching TRBD1. The CDR3 has 15 amino acids. CDR1 is LNHDA, CDR2 SQIVND, per germline (reference sequence). J was trimmed by 2 bases and V by 3 bases; bases with no gene match: 6. Using reference TRBV19 and TRBJ2-7 for the parts outside the CDR3, the full variable domain is DGGITQSPKYLFRKEGQNVTLSCEQNLNHDAMYWYRQDPGQGLRLIYYSQIVNDFQKGDIAEGYSVSREKKESFPLTVTSAQKNPTAFYLCASSMGDRIAYEQYFGPGTRLTVT.

The chain links TRBV18 to TRBJ2-5; TRBD2 is a possible D gene (6 bases). Between the trimmed V and J ends, which lost 3 bases and 5 bases, there was a span of 10 bases. Germline lookup yields CDR1 KGHSH and CDR2 LQKENI. The CDR3 is made up of 13 amino acids. CDR3 amino acids: CASSPFLAETQYF. In DNA, the CDR3 is TGTGCCAGCTCACCTTTCCTAGCGGAGACCCAGTACTTC.

Points on this clone: A single base separates this from a much larger clone, so it may be a read error. Other nucleotide sequences from this sample produce the same CDR3. The chain carries TRBV7-2 and TRBJ1-1; D gene unclear. The CDR3 has 12 residues. Trimming cost V 2 bases and J 1 base, with 2 bases left between them. Germline V gene data show CDR1 as SGHTA and CDR2 as FQGNSA. CDR3 nucleotides: TGTGCCAGCAGCTTACAGAACACTGAAGCTTTCTTT. It codes for CASSLQNTEAFF.

The chain is built from TRBV4-1 and TRBJ2-3; 7 bases match TRBD2. This CDR3 contains 17 residues. Trimming removed 4 bases from V and 9 bases from J; junction bases left unmatched: 19. Germline CDR1 reads MGHRA; CDR2 reads YSYEKL. CDR3 protein: CASSPPNGGSWIKTQYF. DNA for the CDR3: TGCGCCAGCAGCCCCCCAAATGGCGGGAGCTGGATCAAAACGCAGTATTTT.

The chain recombines TRBV11-3 with TRBJ2-1, with D possibly TRBD2 on 6 matching bases. Germline lookup yields CDR1 SGHNT and CDR2 YENEEA. Trimming stripped 4 bases from V and 6 bases from J, with 16 bases between. This CDR3 is built from 15 residues. Here the CDR3 DNA reads TGTGCCAGCAGCTCGGTCGGGACTCCCGGCAATGAGCAGTTCTTC. Its translation: CASSSVGTPGNEQFF.

This clone was seen more than once but under ten times. The CDR3 loop reads CASSAGGRNDEQFF. In DNA form, the CDR3 reads TGCGCCAGCAGTGCTGGCGGGAGAAACGATGAGCAGTTCTTC. The chain carries TRBV10-2 and TRBJ2-1; 7 nucleotides agree with TRBD2. CDR3 size: 14 residues. Germline V lookup: CDR1 WSHSY, CDR2 SAAADI. V lost 4 bases to trimming and J lost 8 bases; unmatched junction nucleotides: 8.

The chain combines TRBV29-1 with TRBJ1-2; D possibly corresponds to TRBD1 (6 bases). CDR3 length: 14 residues. The germline V gene encodes CDR1 SQVTM and CDR2 ANQGSEA. The V end lost 6 bases, the J end lost 6 bases, and 20 bases lay between the germline ends. The CDR3 sequence: CSVGAGQSTDGYTF. DNA of the CDR3: TGCAGCGTGGGGGCTGGACAATCGACCGATGGCTACACCTTC.

V is TRBV29-1 and J is TRBJ2-1; D is unclear. The V end lost 6 bases, the J end lost 6 bases, and 6 bases lay between the germline ends. Germline assignment: CDR1 SQVTM and CDR2 ANQGSEA. This CDR3 is 10 amino acids long. Here the CDR3 reads CSVGPNEQFF. The CDR3 DNA sequence: TGCAGCGTCGGCCCCAATGAGCAGTTCTTC.

Concerning this clone: In the same sample, other DNA sequences code for this CDR3. V and J are TRBV18 and TRBJ1-1; D remains unclear. V was clipped by 1 base and J by 1 base, with 1 base between them. Germline values: CDR1 KGHSH, CDR2 LQKENI. CDR3 size: 12 residues. The CDR3 reads CASSPQNTEAFF. In nucleotides, the CDR3 is TGTGCCAGCTCACCACAGAACACTGAAGCTTTCTTT. Variable domain in full (rest from reference TRBV18 and TRBJ1-1): NAGVMQNPRHLVRRRGQEARLRCSPMKGHSHVYWYRQLPEEGLKFMVYLQKENIIDESGMPKERFSAEFPKEGPSILRIQQVVRGDSAAYFCASSPQNTEAFFGQGTRLTVV.

The chain uses TRBV7-2 and TRBJ2-7; D call uncertain. Trimming removed 2 bases from V and 3 bases from J, with 5 bases in between. Germline loops: CDR1 SGHTA, CDR2 FQGNSA. The CDR3 loop spans 12 amino acids. This chain's CDR3 is CASSLFDYEQYF. The CDR3 DNA is TGTGCCAGCAGCTTATTTGACTACGAGCAGTACTTC.

This clone has only one observation. This chain connects TRBV5-1 to TRBJ2-2; no firm D call. This CDR3 region has 14 residues. Germline CDR1 reads SGHRS; CDR2 reads YFSETQ. V was cut by 1 base and J by 0 bases, with 4 bases left in between. The CDR3 bases are TGCGCCAGCAGCTTGAAAACGAACACCGGGGAGCTGTTTTTT. This gives the protein CASSLKTNTGELFF.

The gene calls are TRBV27 and TRBJ1-5; a weak D match, TRBD1 (6 bases). V lost 6 bases and J lost 3, with 18 bases in between. Germline V gene sequence: CDR1 MNHEY, CDR2 SMNVEV (reference sequence). The CDR3 runs 16 residues. The CDR3 loop reads CASSGPTGPSNQPQHF. The DNA of the CDR3 is TGTGCCAGCAGCGGACCGACAGGACCTTCCAATCAGCCCCAGCATTTT.

Comments on this clone: The sample has other DNA sequences that encode this CDR3 too. The chain carries TRBV18 and TRBJ2-7; D is uncertain. V shed 1 base and J shed 1 base, with 8 bases lying between them. The germline gives CDR1 KGHSH, CDR2 LQKENI. The CDR3 is 14 residues long. This CDR3 is CASSPRARSYEQYF. The CDR3 nucleotides read TGTGCCAGCTCACCACGGGCCAGATCCTACGAGCAGTACTTC.

This rearrangement joins TRBV28 to TRBJ2-3; D uncertain. The germline CDR1 and CDR2 sequences are MDHEN and SYDVKM. The CDR3 has 12 residues. With 3 bases removed from V and 7 bases from J, the gap between germline ends came to 8 bases. CDR3 amino acids: CASSFLRNTQYF. DNA for the CDR3: TGTGCCAGCAGTTTTCTCAGAAATACGCAGTATTTT. Complete variable domain (other parts from reference TRBV28 and TRBJ2-3): DVKVTQSSRYLVKRTGEKVFLECVQDMDHENMFWYRQDPGLGLRLIYFSYDVKMKEKGDIPEGYSVSREKKERFSLILESASTNQTSMYLCASSFLRNTQYFGPGTRLTVL.

The V gene is TRBV5-1, the J gene TRBJ2-5, with a weak D call TRBD1 (6 bases). Per germline, CDR1 SGHRS and CDR2 YFSETQ. CDR3 length equals 15 residues. Between the trimmed V and J ends, which lost 5 bases and 5 bases, there was a span of 19 bases. The CDR3 protein is CASSSGTRGRETQYF. CDR3 DNA: TGCGCCAGCAGTTCCGGGACCAGGGGAAGGGAGACCCAGTACTTC.

Details on this clone: The sample holds other DNA sequences that translate to the same CDR3. The chain joins TRBV2 to TRBJ1-1, with D uncertain. In germline, CDR1 is SNHLY, CDR2 FYNNEI. The CDR3 totals 11 residues. The germline V and J ends were trimmed by 7 bases and 1 base, with 4 bases remaining between them. CDR3 nucleotides: TGTGCCAGCACGGGGAACACTGAAGCTTTCTTT. This encodes CASTGNTEAFF.

This sequence joins TRBV6-1 and TRBJ2-7; D gene ambiguous. CDR3 length: 13 residues. The germline V gene encodes CDR1 MNHNS and CDR2 SASEGT. Trimming pared 5 bases from V and 0 bases from J, leaving 8 bases between. The CDR3 reads CASSRYYSYEQYF. The CDR3 nucleotides are TGTGCCAGCAGTAGGTACTACTCCTACGAGCAGTACTTC.

This clone was detected only a few times. CDR3 DNA: TGTGCCAGCAGCCGCCCCGCCGGGGAGCTGTTTTTT. The encoded protein is CASSRPAGELFF. The chain links TRBV28 to TRBJ2-2, with D unclear. The germline V gene has CDR1 MDHEN and CDR2 SYDVKM. There are 12 residues in the CDR3. The V end was cut by 6 bases, the J end by 6 bases, with 8 bases between. Together with reference TRBV28 and TRBJ2-2, the CDR3 gives the full variable domain: DVKVTQSSRYLVKRTGEKVFLECVQDMDHENMFWYRQDPGLGLRLIYFSYDVKMKEKGDIPEGYSVSREKKERFSLILESASTNQTSMYLCASSRPAGELFFGEGSRLTVL.

In this sample, this clone turned up a few times. This chain connects TRBV28 to TRBJ2-1, with D possibly TRBD2 on 6 matching bases. The CDR3 contains 17 residues. From germline, CDR1 is MDHEN and CDR2 SYDVKM. Trimming shortened V by 6 bases and J by 0 bases, and 18 bases separated the two germline ends. The CDR3 region has the DNA TGTGCCAGCAGATCTGGAGGGCCTGAGAGCTCCTACAATGAGCAGTTCTTC. Translated, it gives CASRSGGPESSYNEQFF.

DNA for the CDR3: TGTGCCAGCAGTGAAACCGCGTGGGTCCAGGCGGCCCGAAACACCATATATTTT. Its translation is CASSETAWVQAARNTIYF. The chain has TRBV6-1 and TRBJ1-3; the D is unclear. Trimming stripped 2 bases from V and 5 bases from J, with 22 bases between. The CDR3 sequence is 18 residues long. Germline assignment: CDR1 MNHNS and CDR2 SASEGT.